This T cell receptor (beta chain) was sequenced in a study of T cells in Graves' hyperthyroidism and ophthalmopathy. The overall study: At initial diagnosis, before any treatment had begun, peripheral blood was obtained. Findings of the study overall: Clonotypes that were expanded in thyroid above 0.001 mostly appeared in blood too. In simple terms, a model built on 13 V-J features told ophthalmopathy apart from stable hyperthyroidism.

TCR beta CDR3 regions were amplified from RNA. The HTBI primer set served for first-round RT-PCR of the TCR CDR3. Each CDR3 protein is one row after TCRdb ran MiXCR on the multiplex PCR reads. Of about 640,000 distinct CDR3 sequences listed, more than 14% were seen once; the top ten hold around 13%. This clonotype was detected only a few times. Its antigen is unidentified. Trimming took 6 bases from V and 8 from J, leaving 19 bases between them. The CDR3 has 14 amino acids. Germline loops: CDR1 DFQATT, CDR2 SNEGSKA (reference sequence). Material for sequencing was blood. The sequence derives from a woman aged 45-65 years with Graves' ophthalmopathy. V gene TRBV20-1 combines with J gene TRBJ2-2, with D perhaps TRBD2 (6 bases). In DNA form, the CDR3 reads TGCAGTGCACAACCGGGAGTAGCAACGGGGGAGCTGTTTTTT. This translates into CSAQPGVATGELFF.